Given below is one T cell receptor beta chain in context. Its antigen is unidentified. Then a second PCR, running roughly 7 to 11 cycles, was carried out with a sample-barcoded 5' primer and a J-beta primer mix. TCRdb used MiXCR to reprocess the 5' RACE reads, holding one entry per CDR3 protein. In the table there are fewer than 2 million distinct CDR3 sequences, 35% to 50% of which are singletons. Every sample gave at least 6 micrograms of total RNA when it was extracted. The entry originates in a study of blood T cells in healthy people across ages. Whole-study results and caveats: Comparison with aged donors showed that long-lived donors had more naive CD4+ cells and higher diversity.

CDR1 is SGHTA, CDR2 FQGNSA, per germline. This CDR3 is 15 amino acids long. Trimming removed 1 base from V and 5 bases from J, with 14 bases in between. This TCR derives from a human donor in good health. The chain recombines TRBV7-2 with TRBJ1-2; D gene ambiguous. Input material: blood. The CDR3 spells CASSLGTDFDYGYTF. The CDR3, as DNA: TGTGCCAGCAGCTTAGGGACGGATTTCGATTATGGCTACACCTTC.